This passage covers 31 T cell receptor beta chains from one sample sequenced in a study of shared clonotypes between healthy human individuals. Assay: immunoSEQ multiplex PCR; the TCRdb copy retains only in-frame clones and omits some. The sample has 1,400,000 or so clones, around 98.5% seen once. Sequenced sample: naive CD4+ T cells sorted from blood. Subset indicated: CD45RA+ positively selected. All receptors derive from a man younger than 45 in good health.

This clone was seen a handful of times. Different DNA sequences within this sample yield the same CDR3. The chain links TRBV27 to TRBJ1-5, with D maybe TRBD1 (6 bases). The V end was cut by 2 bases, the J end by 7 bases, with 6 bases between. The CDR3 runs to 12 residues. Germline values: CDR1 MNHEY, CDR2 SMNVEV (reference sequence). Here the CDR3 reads CASSLRGQPQHF. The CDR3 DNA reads TGTGCCAGCAGTTTAAGGGGGCAGCCCCAGCATTTT.

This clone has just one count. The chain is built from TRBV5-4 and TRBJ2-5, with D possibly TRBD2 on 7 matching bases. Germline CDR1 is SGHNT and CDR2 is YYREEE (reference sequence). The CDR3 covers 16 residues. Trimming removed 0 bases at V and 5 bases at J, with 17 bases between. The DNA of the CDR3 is TGTGCCAGCAGCTTGGGTTCCAGGGGAGGGTTGGAGACCCAGTACTTC. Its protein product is CASSLGSRGGLETQYF.

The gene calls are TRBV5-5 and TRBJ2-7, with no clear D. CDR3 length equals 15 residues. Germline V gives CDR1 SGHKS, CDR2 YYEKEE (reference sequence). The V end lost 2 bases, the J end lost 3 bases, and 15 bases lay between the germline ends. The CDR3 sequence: CASSLETKRNYEQYF. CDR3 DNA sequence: TGTGCCAGCAGCTTAGAAACAAAGAGGAACTACGAGCAGTACTTC.

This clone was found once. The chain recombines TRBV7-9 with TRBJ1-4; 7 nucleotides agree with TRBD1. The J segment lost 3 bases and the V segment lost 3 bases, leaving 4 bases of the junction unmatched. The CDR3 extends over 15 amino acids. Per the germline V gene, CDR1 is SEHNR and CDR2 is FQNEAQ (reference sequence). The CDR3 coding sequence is TGTGCCAGCAGCTTTCGGACAGGCCCTAATGAAAAACTGTTTTTT. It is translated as CASSFRTGPNEKLFF.

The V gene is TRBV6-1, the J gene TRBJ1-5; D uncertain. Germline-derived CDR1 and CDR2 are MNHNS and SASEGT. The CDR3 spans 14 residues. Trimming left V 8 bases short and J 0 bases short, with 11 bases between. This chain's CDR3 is CASLKGISNQPQHF. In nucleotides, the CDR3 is TGTGCCAGCCTTAAAGGTATTAGCAATCAGCCCCAGCATTTT.

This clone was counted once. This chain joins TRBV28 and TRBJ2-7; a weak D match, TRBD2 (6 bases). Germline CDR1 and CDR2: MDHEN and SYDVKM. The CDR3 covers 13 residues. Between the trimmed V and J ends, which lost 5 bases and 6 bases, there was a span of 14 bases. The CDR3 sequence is CASSPGTSREQYF. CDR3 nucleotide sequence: TGTGCCAGCAGTCCGGGGACTTCCCGCGAGCAGTACTTC. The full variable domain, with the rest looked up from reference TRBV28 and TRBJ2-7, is DVKVTQSSRYLVKRTGEKVFLECVQDMDHENMFWYRQDPGLGLRLIYFSYDVKMKEKGDIPEGYSVSREKKERFSLILESASTNQTSMYLCASSPGTSREQYFGPGTRLTVT.

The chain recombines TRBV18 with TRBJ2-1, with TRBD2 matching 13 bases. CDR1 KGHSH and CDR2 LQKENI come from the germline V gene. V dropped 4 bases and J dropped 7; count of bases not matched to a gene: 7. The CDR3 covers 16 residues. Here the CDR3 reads CASSRRTSGSRNEQFF. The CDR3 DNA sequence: TGTGCCAGCTCACGACGGACTAGCGGGAGTAGGAATGAGCAGTTCTTC.

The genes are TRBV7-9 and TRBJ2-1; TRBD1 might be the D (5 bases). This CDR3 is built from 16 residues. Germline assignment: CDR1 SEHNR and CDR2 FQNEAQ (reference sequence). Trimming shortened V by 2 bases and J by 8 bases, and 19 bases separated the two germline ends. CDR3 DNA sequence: TGTGCCAGCAGCTTATCGCAGGGAAGGACCGTCGATGAGCAGTTCTTC. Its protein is CASSLSQGRTVDEQFF.

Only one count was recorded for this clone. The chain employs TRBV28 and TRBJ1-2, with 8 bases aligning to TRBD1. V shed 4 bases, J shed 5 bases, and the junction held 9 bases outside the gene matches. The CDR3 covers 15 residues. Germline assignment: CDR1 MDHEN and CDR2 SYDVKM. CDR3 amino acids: CASSYGQGFSYGYTF. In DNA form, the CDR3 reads TGTGCCAGCAGTTATGGACAGGGTTTCTCATATGGCTACACCTTC.

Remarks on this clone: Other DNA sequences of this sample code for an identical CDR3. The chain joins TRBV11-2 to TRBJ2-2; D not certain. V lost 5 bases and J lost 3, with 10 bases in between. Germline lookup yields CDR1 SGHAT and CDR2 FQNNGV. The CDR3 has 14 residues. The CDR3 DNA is TGTGCCAGCAGCCTCGGACGGGACACCGGGGAGCTGTTTTTT. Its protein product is CASSLGRDTGELFF.

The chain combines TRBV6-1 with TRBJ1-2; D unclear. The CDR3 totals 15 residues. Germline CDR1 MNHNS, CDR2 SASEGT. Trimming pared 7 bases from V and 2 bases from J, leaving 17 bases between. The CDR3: CASKGEDRLNYGYTF. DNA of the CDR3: TGTGCCAGCAAGGGAGAGGATCGTTTAAACTATGGCTACACCTTC.

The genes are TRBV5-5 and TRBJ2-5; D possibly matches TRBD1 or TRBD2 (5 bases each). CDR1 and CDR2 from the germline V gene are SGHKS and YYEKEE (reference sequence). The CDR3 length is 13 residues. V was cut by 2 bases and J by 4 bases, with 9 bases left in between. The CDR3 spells CASSFGGGETQYF. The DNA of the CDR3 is TGTGCCAGCAGCTTTGGTGGGGGAGAGACCCAGTACTTC.

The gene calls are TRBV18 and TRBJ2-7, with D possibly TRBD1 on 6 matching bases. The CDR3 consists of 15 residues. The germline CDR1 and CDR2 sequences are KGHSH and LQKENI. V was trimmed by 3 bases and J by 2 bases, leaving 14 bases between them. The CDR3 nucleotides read TGTGCCAGCTCACCCTCCGGGACAATCCCCTACGAGCAGTACTTC. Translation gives CASSPSGTIPYEQYF.

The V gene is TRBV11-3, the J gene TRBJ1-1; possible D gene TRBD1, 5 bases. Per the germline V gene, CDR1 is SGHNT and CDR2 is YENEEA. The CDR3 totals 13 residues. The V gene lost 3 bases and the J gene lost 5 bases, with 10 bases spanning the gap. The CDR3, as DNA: TGTGCCAGCAGCTTTAGGGGAAGTACTGAAGCTTTCTTT. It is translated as CASSFRGSTEAFF.

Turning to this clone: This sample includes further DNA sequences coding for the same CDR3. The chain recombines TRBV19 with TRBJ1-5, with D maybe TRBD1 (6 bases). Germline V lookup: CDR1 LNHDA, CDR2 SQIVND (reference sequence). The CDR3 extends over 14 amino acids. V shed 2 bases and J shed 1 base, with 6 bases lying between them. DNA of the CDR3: TGTGCCAGTAGTATAAGGGGGAGCAATCAGCCCCAGCATTTT. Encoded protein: CASSIRGSNQPQHF.

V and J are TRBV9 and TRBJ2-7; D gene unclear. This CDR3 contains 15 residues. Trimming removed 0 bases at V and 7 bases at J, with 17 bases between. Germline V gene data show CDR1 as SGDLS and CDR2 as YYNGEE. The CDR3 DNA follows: TGTGCCAGCAGCGTAGGTCAGGTTGGGTTACTAGAGCAGTACTTC. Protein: CASSVGQVGLLEQYF.

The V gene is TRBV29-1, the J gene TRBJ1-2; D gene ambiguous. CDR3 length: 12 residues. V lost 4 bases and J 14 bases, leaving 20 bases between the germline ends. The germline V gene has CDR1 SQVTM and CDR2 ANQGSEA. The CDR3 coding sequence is TGCAGCGTTGCTACCTCCCTTGGTCAACTGACCTTC. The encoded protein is CSVATSLGQLTF. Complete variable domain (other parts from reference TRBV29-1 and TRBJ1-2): SAVISQKPSRDICQRGTSLTIQCQVDSQVTMMFWYRQQPGQSLTLIATANQGSEATYESGFVIDKFPISRPNLTFSTLTVSNMSPEDSSIYLCSVATSLGQLTFGSGTRLTVV.

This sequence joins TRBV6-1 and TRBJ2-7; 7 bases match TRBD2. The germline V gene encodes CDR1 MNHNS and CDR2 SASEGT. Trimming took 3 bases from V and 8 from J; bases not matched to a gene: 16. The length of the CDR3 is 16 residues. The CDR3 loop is CASSEVGGGLVYQQYF. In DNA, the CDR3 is TGTGCCAGCAGTGAGGTGGGAGGAGGACTAGTCTATCAGCAGTACTTC.

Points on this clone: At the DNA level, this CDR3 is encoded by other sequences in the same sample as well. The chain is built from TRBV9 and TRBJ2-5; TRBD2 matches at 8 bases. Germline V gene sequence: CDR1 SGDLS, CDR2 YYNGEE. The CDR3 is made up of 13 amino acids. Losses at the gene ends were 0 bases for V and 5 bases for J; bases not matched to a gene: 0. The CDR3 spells CASSVGGGETQYF. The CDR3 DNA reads TGTGCCAGCAGCGTAGGCGGGGGGGAGACCCAGTACTTC.

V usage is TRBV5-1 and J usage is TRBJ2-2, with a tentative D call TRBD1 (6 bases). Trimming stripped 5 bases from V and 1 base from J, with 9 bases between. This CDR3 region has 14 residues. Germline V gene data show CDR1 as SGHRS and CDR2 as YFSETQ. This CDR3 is CASRKTGNTGELFF. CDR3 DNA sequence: TGCGCCAGCAGGAAGACAGGGAACACCGGGGAGCTGTTTTTT.

The CDR3 DNA follows: TGTGCCAGCAGCCCGGGGACTAGTGCCTTGGGCGAGCAGTACTTC. Its translation: CASSPGTSALGEQYF. The chain couples TRBV7-3 to TRBJ2-7; 8 bases line up with TRBD2. The CDR3 is 15 amino acids. V lost 5 bases, J lost 6 bases, and 12 bases stayed unmatched. Germline loops: CDR1 SGHTA, CDR2 FQGTGA.

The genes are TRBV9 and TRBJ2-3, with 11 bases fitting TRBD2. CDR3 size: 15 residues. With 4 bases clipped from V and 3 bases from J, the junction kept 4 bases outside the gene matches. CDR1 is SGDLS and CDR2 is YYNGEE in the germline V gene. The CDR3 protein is CASSKGTSGTDTQYF. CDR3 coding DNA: TGTGCCAGCAGCAAAGGGACTAGCGGTACAGATACGCAGTATTTT.

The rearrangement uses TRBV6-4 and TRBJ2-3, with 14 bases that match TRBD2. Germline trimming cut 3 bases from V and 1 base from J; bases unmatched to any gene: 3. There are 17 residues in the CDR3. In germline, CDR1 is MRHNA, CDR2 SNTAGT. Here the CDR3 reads CASSERGLAGGTDTQYF. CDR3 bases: TGTGCCAGCAGTGAACGGGGACTAGCGGGGGGCACAGATACGCAGTATTTT.

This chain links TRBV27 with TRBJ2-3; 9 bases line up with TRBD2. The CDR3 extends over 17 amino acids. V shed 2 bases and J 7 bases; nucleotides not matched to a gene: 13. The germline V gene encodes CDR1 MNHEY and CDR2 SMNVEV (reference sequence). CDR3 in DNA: TGTGCCAGCAGTTTAGGGGTCAGCGGGGGGACGGGAAATACGCAGTATTTT. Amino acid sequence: CASSLGVSGGTGNTQYF.

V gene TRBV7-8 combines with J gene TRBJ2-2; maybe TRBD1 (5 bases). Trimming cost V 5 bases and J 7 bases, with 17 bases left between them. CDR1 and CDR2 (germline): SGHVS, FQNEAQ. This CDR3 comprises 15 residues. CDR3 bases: TGTGCCAGCAGCATCCAGGGTTGGGAAGGCGGGGAGCTGTTTTTT. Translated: CASSIQGWEGGELFF.

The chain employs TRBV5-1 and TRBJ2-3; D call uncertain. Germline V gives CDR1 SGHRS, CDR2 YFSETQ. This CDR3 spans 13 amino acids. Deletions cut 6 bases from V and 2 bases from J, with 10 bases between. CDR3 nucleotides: TGCGCCAGCACGAGACCCAACACAGATACGCAGTATTTT. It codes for CASTRPNTDTQYF.

CDR3 sequence (DNA): TGTGCCATCAGTGAGTCGGGAGTCCCTCCTGGAAACACCATATATTTT. Its translation is CAISESGVPPGNTIYF. This rearrangement joins TRBV10-3 to TRBJ1-3; D remains unclear. V lost 0 bases to trimming and J lost 2 bases, with 11 bases between them. CDR1 ENHRY and CDR2 SYGVKD come from the germline V gene. The CDR3 has 16 residues.

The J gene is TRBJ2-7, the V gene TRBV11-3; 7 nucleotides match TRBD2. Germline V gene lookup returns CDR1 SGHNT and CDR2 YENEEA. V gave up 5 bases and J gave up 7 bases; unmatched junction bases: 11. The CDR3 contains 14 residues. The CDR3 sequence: CASSPRGLSGEQYF. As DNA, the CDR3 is TGTGCCAGCAGCCCTCGGGGACTATCTGGGGAGCAGTACTTC. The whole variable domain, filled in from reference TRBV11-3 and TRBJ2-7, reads EAGVVQSPRYKIIEKKQPVAFWCNPISGHNTLYWYLQNLGQGPELLIRYENEEAVDDSQLPKDRFSAERLKGVDSTLKIQPAELGDSAVYLCASSPRGLSGEQYFGPGTRLTVT.

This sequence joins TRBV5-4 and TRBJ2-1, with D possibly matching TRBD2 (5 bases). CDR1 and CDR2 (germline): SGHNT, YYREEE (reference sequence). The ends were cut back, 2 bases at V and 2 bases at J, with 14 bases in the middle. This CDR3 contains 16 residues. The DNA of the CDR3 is TGTGCCAGCAGCTTACCGGGGAGCGGAGCCTACAATGAGCAGTTCTTC. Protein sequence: CASSLPGSGAYNEQFF.

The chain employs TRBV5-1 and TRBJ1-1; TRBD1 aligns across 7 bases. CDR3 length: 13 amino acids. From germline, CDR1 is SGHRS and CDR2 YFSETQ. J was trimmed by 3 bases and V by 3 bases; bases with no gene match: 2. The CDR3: CASSSQGDTEAFF. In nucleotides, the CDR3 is TGCGCCAGCAGCTCTCAGGGGGACACTGAAGCTTTCTTT.

CDR3 DNA: TGCGCCAGCAGCCTGGGACAGGGCGCTAATGAAAAACTGTTTTTT. Translating it yields CASSLGQGANEKLFF. V and J are TRBV5-1 and TRBJ1-4; 9 positions match TRBD1. V dropped 4 bases and J dropped 3; count of bases not matched to a gene: 4. The CDR3 sequence is 15 residues long. The germline gives CDR1 SGHRS, CDR2 YFSETQ.